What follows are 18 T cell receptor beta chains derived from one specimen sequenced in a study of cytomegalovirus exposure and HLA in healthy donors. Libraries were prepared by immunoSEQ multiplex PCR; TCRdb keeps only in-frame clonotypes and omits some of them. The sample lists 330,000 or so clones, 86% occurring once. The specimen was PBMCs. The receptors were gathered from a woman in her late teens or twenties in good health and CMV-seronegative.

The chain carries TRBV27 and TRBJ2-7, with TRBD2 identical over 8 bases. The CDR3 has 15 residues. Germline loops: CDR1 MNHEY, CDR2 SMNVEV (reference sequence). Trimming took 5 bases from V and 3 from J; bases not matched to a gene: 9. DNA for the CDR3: TGTGCCAGCAGTCAGCTAACGAGCGGGGGCTACGAGCAGTACTTC. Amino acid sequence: CASSQLTSGGYEQYF.

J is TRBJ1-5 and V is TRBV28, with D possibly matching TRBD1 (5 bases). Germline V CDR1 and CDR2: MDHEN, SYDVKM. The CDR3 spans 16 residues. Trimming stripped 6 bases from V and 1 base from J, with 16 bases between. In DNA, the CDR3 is TGTGCCAGCAGCCCTGGGGGGACGCCGAGCAATCAGCCCCAGCATTTT. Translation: CASSPGGTPSNQPQHF.

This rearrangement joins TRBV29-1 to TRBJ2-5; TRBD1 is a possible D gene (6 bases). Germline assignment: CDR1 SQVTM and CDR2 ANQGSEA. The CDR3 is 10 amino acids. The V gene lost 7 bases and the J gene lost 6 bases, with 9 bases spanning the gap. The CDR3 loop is CSAGQQTQYF. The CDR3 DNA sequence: TGCAGCGCCGGACAGCAGACCCAGTACTTC.

This chain's CDR3 is CATSSGLAANTGELFF. CDR3 sequence (DNA): TGTGCCACCAGCAGCGGACTAGCGGCGAACACCGGGGAGCTGTTTTTT. The rearrangement links TRBV15 to TRBJ2-2, with TRBD2 matching 10 bases. CDR3 length: 16 residues. Trimming took 3 bases from V and 0 from J; bases not matched to a gene: 1. CDR1 is LNHNV, CDR2 YYDKDF, per germline (reference sequence).

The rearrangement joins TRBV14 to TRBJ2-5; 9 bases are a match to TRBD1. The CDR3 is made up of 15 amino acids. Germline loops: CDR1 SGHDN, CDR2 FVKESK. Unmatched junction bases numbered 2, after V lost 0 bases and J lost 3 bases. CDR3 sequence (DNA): TGTGCCAGCAGCCAAGATCGGACAGGGGAAGAGACCCAGTACTTC. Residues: CASSQDRTGEETQYF.

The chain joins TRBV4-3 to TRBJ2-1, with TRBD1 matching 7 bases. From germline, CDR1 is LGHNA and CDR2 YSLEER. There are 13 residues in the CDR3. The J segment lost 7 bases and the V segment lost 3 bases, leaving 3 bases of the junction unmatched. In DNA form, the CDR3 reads TGCGCCAGCAGCCAGGGGACAGATAATGAGCAGTTCTTC. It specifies CASSQGTDNEQFF.

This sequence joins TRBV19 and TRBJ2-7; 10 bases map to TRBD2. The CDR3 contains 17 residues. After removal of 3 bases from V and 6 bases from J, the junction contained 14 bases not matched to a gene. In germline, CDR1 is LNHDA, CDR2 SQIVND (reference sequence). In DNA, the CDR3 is TGTGCCAGTAGTATGGGGCTAGCGGGAGCCGCCGCAGGCGAGCAGTACTTC. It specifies CASSMGLAGAAAGEQYF.

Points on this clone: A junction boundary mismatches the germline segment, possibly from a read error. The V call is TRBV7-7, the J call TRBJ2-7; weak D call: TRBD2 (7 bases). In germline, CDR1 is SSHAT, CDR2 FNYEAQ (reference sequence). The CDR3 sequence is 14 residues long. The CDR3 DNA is TGTGCTAGCAGCAAAGGGGGGGGACCGTACGAGCAGTACTTC. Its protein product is CASSKGGGPYEQYF.

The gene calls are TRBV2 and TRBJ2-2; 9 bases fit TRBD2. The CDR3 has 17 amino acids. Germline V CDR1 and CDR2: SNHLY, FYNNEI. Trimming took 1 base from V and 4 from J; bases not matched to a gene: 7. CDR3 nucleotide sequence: TGTGCCAGCAGTGAAGTCCTGGCGGGAGGGCCCACCGGGGAGCTGTTTTTT. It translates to CASSEVLAGGPTGELFF.

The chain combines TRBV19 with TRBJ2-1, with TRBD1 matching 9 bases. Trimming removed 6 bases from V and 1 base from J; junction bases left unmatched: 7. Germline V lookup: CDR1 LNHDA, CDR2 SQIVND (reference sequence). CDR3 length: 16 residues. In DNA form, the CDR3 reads TGTGCCAGTAGCGGGGGACAGGGCCTTTCCTACAATGAGCAGTTCTTC. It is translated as CASSGGQGLSYNEQFF.

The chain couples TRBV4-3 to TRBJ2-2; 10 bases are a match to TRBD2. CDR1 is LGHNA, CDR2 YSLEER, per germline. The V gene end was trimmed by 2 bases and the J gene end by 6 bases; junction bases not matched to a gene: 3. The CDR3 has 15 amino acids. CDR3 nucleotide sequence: TGCGCCAGCAGCCAACTAGCGGGAGTTCCCGGGGAGCTGTTTTTT. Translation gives CASSQLAGVPGELFF.

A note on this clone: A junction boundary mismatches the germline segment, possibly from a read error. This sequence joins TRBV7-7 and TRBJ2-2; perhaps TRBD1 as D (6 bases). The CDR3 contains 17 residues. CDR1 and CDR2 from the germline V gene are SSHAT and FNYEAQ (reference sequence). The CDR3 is CASSPEQGWLEAGELFF. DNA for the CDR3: TGTGCTAGCAGCCCAGAGCAGGGGTGGCTCGAGGCCGGGGAGCTGTTTTTT.

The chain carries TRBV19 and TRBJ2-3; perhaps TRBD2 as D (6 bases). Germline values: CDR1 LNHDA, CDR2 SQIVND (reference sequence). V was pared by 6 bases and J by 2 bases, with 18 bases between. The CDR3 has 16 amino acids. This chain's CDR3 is CASRRDRDSYTDTQYF. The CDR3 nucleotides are TGTGCCAGTAGACGGGACCGGGACTCCTACACAGATACGCAGTATTTT.

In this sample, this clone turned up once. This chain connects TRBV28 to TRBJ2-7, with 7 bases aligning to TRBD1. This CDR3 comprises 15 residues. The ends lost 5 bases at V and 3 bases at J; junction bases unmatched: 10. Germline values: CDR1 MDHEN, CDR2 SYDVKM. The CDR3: CASSAPGQSNYEQYF. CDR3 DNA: TGTGCCAGCAGTGCTCCGGGACAGTCGAACTACGAGCAGTACTTC.

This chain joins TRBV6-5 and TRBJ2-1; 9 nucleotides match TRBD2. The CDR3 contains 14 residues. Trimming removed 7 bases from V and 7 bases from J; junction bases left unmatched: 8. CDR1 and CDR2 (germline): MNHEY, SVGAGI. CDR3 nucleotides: TGTGCCAGCAATCGCGGACTAGCGAAGAATGAGCAGTTCTTC. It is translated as CASNRGLAKNEQFF.

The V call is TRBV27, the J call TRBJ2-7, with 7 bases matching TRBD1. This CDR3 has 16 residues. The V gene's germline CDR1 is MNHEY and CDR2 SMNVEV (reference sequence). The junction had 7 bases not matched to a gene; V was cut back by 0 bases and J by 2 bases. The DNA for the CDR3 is TGTGCCAGCAGTTTATCGGCGGACAGGCGGCCCTACGAGCAGTACTTC. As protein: CASSLSADRRPYEQYF.

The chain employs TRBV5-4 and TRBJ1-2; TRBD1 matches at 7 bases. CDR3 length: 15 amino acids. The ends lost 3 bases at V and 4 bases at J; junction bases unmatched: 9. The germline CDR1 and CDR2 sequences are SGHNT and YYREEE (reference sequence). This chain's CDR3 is CASSSGSQGSYGYTF. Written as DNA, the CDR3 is TGTGCCAGCAGCTCTGGTTCACAGGGGAGCTATGGCTACACCTTC.

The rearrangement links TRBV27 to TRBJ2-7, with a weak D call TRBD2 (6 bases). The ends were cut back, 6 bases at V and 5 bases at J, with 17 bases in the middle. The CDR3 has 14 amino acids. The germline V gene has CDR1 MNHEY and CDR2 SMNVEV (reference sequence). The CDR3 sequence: CASSPGGEGNEQYF. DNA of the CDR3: TGTGCCAGCAGCCCCGGGGGAGAGGGCAACGAGCAGTACTTC.